The rows below give T cell receptor beta chains drawn from one sample of a study of tumor and adjacent non-tumor tissue in lung cancer. Each CDR3 protein is one row after TCRdb ran MiXCR on the multiplex PCR reads. The sample consists of 65,000 to 90,000 distinct CDR3 sequences, approximately 79% of them appearing once. The material sequenced was lung tumor tissue. Source of these receptors: a woman in her fifties or sixties with non-small cell lung cancer. The CDR3 runs from the conserved cysteine through the conserved F or W. The order of the fields is clone size, V gene, D gene, J gene, CDR3 protein. D genes are given only for firm matches. Clone size, where shown, is once, few, many, or a class for clones that have expanded.

>once|TRBV7-9|-|TRBJ2-3
CAGQVNTDTQYF
>-|TRBV6-2/TRBV6-3|-|TRBJ2-1
CSSSRTPNKQFF
>-|TRBV20-1|-|TRBJ2-7
CSAGGSGAFTYEQHF
>once|TRBV12-3/TRBV12-4|-|TRBJ1-6
CASSTTETNSPFHF
>-|TRBV20-1|TRBD1|TRBJ1-5
CGANPQQGAEQPQHF
>-|TRBV5-1|-|TRBJ1-1
CASSLAPPVNTEAFF
>once|TRBV11-3|TRBD1|TRBJ2-1
CASRLAGGKDQFF
>-|TRBV12-3/TRBV12-4|-|TRBJ1-2
CASSLGGGVVYTF
>-|TRBV29-1|TRBD1|TRBJ2-1
CSSNSGKDRGNNRQFF
>-|TRBV4-1|TRBD1|TRBJ1-6
CTSRRGQENYSLLHF
>-|TRBV29-1|TRBD2|TRBJ2-1
CSGAGGPNERFF
>-|TRBV4-2|TRBD2|TRBJ2-3
CASCQETSAANTDTQYF
>-|TRBV20-1|-|TRBJ2-7
CTARNQSYGYELCF
>-|TRBV6-1|-|TRBJ1-5
CASGAPVVGVNQAQHF
>-|TRBV28|TRBD1|TRBJ2-2
CATNRGLNIGELFF
>-|TRBV6-2/TRBV6-3|TRBD2|TRBJ2-3
CASRPSPSISGRVIDTQYF
>-|TRBV11-2|-|TRBJ2-1
CASSLITGIEQFF
>once|TRBV24-1|-|TRBJ2-1
CATSKAGSRSYIEQIF
>once|TRBV6-2/TRBV6-3|TRBD1|TRBJ2-5
CASSYSFLDRDQETHYF
>medium-sized|TRBV6-1|-|TRBJ2-5
CASSDGQEYETQYF
>-|TRBV15|-|TRBJ2-2
CATSMTLGELFF
>-|TRBV6-5|TRBD2|TRBJ2-7
CASSPAGTSGTYEQCF
>-|TRBV20-1|-|TRBJ1-3
CSARTGQNTLYF
>-|TRBV20-1|-|TRBJ2-1
CSAGGTATEQFF
>-|TRBV29-1|TRBD2|TRBJ2-7
CSVEAEGLAGSYEQYF
>-|TRBV4-3|-|TRBJ2-6
CASSQGKDGNSGAKVLTF
>once|TRBV20-1|-|TRBJ2-3
CGARGRTLKVGTDMQYF
>-|TRBV10-2|TRBD1|TRBJ1-1
CARGPGGNTEAFF
>many|TRBV6-2/TRBV6-3|TRBD1|TRBJ2-7
CASSYPTTGLGYEQYF